This is a list of T cell receptor beta chains from one sample in a study of vaccination effects on CD4 cells after COVID-19. TCRdb keeps only in-frame clones here, not all; method: immunoSEQ multiplex PCR. Among approximately 28,000 clones listed, roughly 74% were seen once. These receptors lack a known antigen. The specimen was CD4+ T cells from PBMCs cultured with HCoV-NL63 spike peptides, collected after COVID-19 vaccination. All receptors come from a human donor who received a COVID-19 vaccine. Each CDR3 is given with its conserved first and last residue. Fields, in order: V gene, clone size, D gene, J gene, CDR3 protein, CDR3 DNA. D genes are given only for firm matches. Size values are once, few and many counts, or a class for expanded clones, and some rows have none.

V: TRBV18
size: .
D: TRBD2
J: TRBJ2-5
CDR3: CASSPPRFRLAEETQYF
DNA: TGTGCCAGCTCACCACCGAGGTTTCGACTAGCGGAAGAGACCCAGTACTTC

V: TRBV5-5
size: .
D: .
J: TRBJ1-2
CDR3: CASSPQVLNFYGYTF
DNA: TGTGCCAGCAGCCCACAGGTCCTGAACTTCTATGGCTACACCTTC

V: TRBV5-5
size: few
D: TRBD2
J: TRBJ2-1
CDR3: CASSSAGTRLNEQFF
DNA: TGTGCCAGCAGCTCGGCTGGGACTAGGCTTAATGAGCAGTTCTTC

V: TRBV5-4
size: .
D: .
J: TRBJ2-3
CDR3: CASSSTGTEVADTQYF
DNA: TGTGCCAGCAGCAGTACCGGGACTGAGGTGGCAGATACGCAGTATTTT

V: TRBV4-1
size: .
D: TRBD2
J: TRBJ2-1
CDR3: CASSRGLAGVSSYNEQFF
DNA: TGCGCCAGCAGCCGGGGACTAGCGGGAGTAAGCTCCTACAATGAGCAGTTCTTC

V: TRBV14
size: .
D: .
J: TRBJ1-2
CDR3: CASSQRTYGYTF
DNA: TGTGCCAGCAGCCAGAGGACCTATGGCTACACCTTC

V: TRBV10-3
size: .
D: TRBD1
J: TRBJ1-1
CDR3: CASSDRGLNTEAFF
DNA: TGTGCCAGCTCCGACAGGGGGTTGAACACTGAAGCTTTCTTT

V: TRBV6-1
size: .
D: .
J: TRBJ2-5
CDR3: CASSEDGGGRKTQYF
DNA: TGTGCCAGCAGTGAAGACGGGGGAGGCCGGAAGACCCAGTACTTC

V: TRBV6-5
size: few
D: TRBD1
J: TRBJ1-1
CDR3: CASTQGANTEAFF
DNA: TGTGCCAGCACCCAGGGGGCTAACACTGAAGCTTTCTTT

V: TRBV9
size: .
D: TRBD2
J: TRBJ2-2
CDR3: CASSTRLAGDTGELFF
DNA: TGTGCCAGCAGCACCCGACTAGCGGGAGACACCGGGGAGCTGTTTTTT

V: TRBV10-3
size: .
D: TRBD1
J: TRBJ2-6
CDR3: CAISEASRQGSFGANVLTF
DNA: TGTGCCATCAGTGAGGCCAGCCGACAGGGGAGTTTTGGGGCCAACGTCCTGACTTTC

V: TRBV6-5
size: .
D: TRBD1
J: TRBJ1-1
CDR3: CASLGLQGIGGEAFF
DNA: TGTGCCAGCCTTGGATTACAGGGGATCGGGGGTGAAGCTTTCTTT

V: TRBV7-6
size: .
D: .
J: TRBJ2-2
CDR3: CASSPILRPAGELFF
DNA: TGTGCCAGCAGCCCGATACTGAGACCGGCCGGGGAGCTGTTTTTT

V: TRBV25-1
size: .
D: .
J: TRBJ1-2
CDR3: CASSRNGGYTF
DNA: TGTGCCAGCAGTCGAAACGGAGGCTACACCTTC

V: TRBV5-1
size: few
D: TRBD2
J: TRBJ2-2
CDR3: CASSTGTSGNTGELFF
DNA: TGCGCCAGCAGCACCGGGACTAGCGGGAACACCGGGGAGCTGTTTTTT

V: TRBV6-1
size: few
D: TRBD2
J: TRBJ2-7
CDR3: CASSEELAGGYEQYF
DNA: TGTGCCAGCAGTGAAGAACTAGCGGGGGGCTACGAGCAGTACTTC

V: TRBV7-9
size: .
D: .
J: TRBJ1-2
CDR3: CASSLGVRVDGYTF
DNA: TGTGCCAGCAGCTTAGGGGTCAGGGTGGACGGCTACACCTTC

V: TRBV5-1
size: .
D: .
J: TRBJ2-7
CDR3: CASSLSVYEQYF
DNA: TGCGCCAGCAGCTTGTCTGTGTACGAGCAGTACTTC

V: TRBV10-1
size: .
D: TRBD2
J: TRBJ2-3
CDR3: CASSGLAGYTDTQYF
DNA: TGCGCCAGCAGTGGATTAGCGGGATACACAGATACGCAGTATTTT

V: TRBV6-5
size: .
D: .
J: TRBJ2-1
CDR3: CASQQGRNEQFF
DNA: TGTGCCAGCCAGCAGGGCCGGAATGAGCAGTTCTTC

V: TRBV6-5
size: .
D: TRBD1
J: TRBJ1-2
CDR3: CASSKTFTGDHGYTF
DNA: TGTGCCAGCAGCAAAACTTTCACAGGGGACCATGGCTACACCTTC

V: TRBV20-1
size: large
D: .
J: TRBJ1-2
CDR3: CSASRGRGMDGYTF
DNA: TGCAGTGCTAGTAGGGGCAGGGGAATGGATGGCTACACCTTC

V: TRBV5-4
size: once
D: TRBD1
J: TRBJ1-3
CDR3: CASSPGGTSSGNTIYF
DNA: TGTGCCAGCAGCCCAGGGGGGACCAGCTCTGGAAACACCATATATTTT

V: TRBV5-1
size: .
D: .
J: TRBJ2-1
CDR3: CASSLRLFDEQFF
DNA: TGCGCCAGCAGCTTGCGGCTTTTCGATGAGCAGTTCTTC

V: TRBV12-3/TRBV12-4
size: once
D: .
J: TRBJ2-3
CDR3: CASHHGDPDTQYF
DNA: TGTGCCAGCCATCACGGGGACCCAGATACGCAGTATTTT

V: TRBV18
size: .
D: .
J: TRBJ2-3
CDR3: CASSPENTDTQYF
DNA: TGTGCCAGCTCACCGGAGAACACAGATACGCAGTATTTT

V: TRBV18
size: .
D: .
J: TRBJ2-7
CDR3: CASSTSRYEQYF
DNA: TGTGCCAGCTCCACATCCCGGTACGAGCAGTACTTC

V: TRBV10-2
size: .
D: .
J: TRBJ2-7
CDR3: CASSDGGLNYEQYF
DNA: TGCGCCAGCAGTGACGGAGGACTGAACTACGAGCAGTACTTC

V: TRBV24-1
size: .
D: TRBD1
J: TRBJ2-3
CDR3: CATSDLGQGGTDTQYF
DNA: TGTGCCACCAGTGATTTAGGACAGGGGGGCACAGATACGCAGTATTTT

V: TRBV10-3
size: .
D: .
J: TRBJ2-1
CDR3: CAIRRQWTDNEQFF
DNA: TGTGCCATCAGAAGACAGTGGACCGACAATGAGCAGTTCTTC